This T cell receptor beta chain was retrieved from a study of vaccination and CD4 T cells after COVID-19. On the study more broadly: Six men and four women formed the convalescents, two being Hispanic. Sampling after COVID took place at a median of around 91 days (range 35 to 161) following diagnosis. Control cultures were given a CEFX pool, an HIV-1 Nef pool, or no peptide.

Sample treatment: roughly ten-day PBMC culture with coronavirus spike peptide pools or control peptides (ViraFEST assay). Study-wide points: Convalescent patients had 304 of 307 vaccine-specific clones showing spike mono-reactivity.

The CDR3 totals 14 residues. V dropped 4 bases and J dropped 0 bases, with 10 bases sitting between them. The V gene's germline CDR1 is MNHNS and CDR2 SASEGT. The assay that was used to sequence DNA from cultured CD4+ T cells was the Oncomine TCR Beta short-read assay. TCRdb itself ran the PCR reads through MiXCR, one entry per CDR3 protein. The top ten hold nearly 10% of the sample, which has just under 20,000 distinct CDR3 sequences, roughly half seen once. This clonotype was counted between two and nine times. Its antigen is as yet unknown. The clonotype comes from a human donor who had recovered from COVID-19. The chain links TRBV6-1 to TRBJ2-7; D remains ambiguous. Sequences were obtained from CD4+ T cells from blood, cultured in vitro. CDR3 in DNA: TGTGCCAGCAGTGGATGGGCGAGCTCCTACGAGCAGTACTTC. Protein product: CASSGWASSYEQYF.